This TCR beta chain was recovered during a study of shared clonotypes between healthy human individuals. Findings of the study overall: In contrast to clonotypes shared by all four donors, non-shared clonotypes had lower generation probabilities.

The data were produced by immunoSEQ multiplex PCR, yet TCRdb's version contains in-frame clones alone and is incomplete. The sample has around 1.1 million clones; 70% to 80% are singletons. To note about this clone: Its matching antigen is unknown.

The CDR3 totals 15 residues. J was trimmed by 4 bases and V by 5 bases; bases with no gene match: 6. Per the germline V gene, CDR1 is MNHEY and CDR2 is SMNVEV (reference sequence). The TCR originated in a man aged 18 to 30 in good health. Some clones in this sample may be carry-over from other donors' samples. The sample comprised memory CD4+ T cells from PBMCs. Subset: CD45RA-negative fraction. This sequence joins TRBV27 and TRBJ2-2; TRBD1 agrees at 8 bases. The DNA for the CDR3 is TGTGCCAGCAGTCGGACAGGGAGTTTCACCGGGGAGCTGTTTTTT. It yields the protein CASSRTGSFTGELFF.